This T cell receptor (beta chain) was sequenced in a study of blood T cells in healthy people across ages. This CDR3 is 15 amino acids long. Germline V gives CDR1 LGHNA, CDR2 YSLEER. The V and J ends lost 0 bases and 1 base, in that order; junction bases with no gene match: 1. The second PCR ran roughly 6 to 11 cycles with a sample-barcoded 5' primer and J-beta primers. Using its own MiXCR run on the 5' RACE reads, TCRdb lists one record per CDR3 protein. This repertoire shows 980,000 or so distinct CDR3 sequences, roughly 48% found once; its top ten account for about an eighth. The sequenced material came from blood. The chain combines TRBV4-3 with TRBJ2-5; TRBD1 matches at 8 bases. The source is a young man in good health. The CDR3 sequence is CASSQEDRGQETQYF. For the CDR3, the DNA is TGCGCCAGCAGCCAAGAAGACAGGGGCCAAGAGACCCAGTACTTC.